This entry lists 20 T cell receptor beta chains sequenced from one sample in a study of identical twins. TCRdb re-derived calls from the 5' RACE reads in MiXCR, one entry per CDR3 protein. The table lists about 810,000 distinct CDR3 sequences, around 12% of them singletons. These sequences were also reported in another study, on yellow fever vaccine responses in identical twins.

The sample taken for sequencing was PBMCs. The receptors here all came from a woman aged 18-29 years in good health.

This clonotype was seen repeatedly, ten times or more. This chain links TRBV6-2 or TRBV6-3 with TRBJ1-1, with D unclear. The CDR3 covers 12 residues. V was shortened by 6 bases and J by 1 base, with 6 bases between the two germline ends. CDR1 is MNHEY and CDR2 is SVGEGT in the germline V gene. The CDR3 coding sequence is TGTGCCAGCAGCATCAGGAACACTGAAGCTTTCTTT. Amino acids: CASSIRNTEAFF.

This clonotype has more than one count but fewer than ten. The DNA for the CDR3 is TGTGCCAGCAGTCCTCCCCCGCAGGGCAGTCAGCCCCAGCATTTT. It yields the protein CASSPPPQGSQPQHF. J is TRBJ1-5 and V is TRBV28; weak D call: TRBD1 (5 bases). Trimming took off 5 bases at V and 6 bases at J, with 17 bases between the two ends. This CDR3 has 15 residues. The V gene's germline CDR1 is MDHEN and CDR2 SYDVKM.

V and J are TRBV10-3 and TRBJ2-7; the D gene is possibly TRBD1 (6 bases). Germline loops: CDR1 ENHRY, CDR2 SYGVKD. V lost 7 bases and J 0 bases, leaving 10 bases between the germline ends. The CDR3 extends over 13 amino acids. CDR3 sequence (DNA): TGTGCCATCAAACAGGGTGCCTCCTACGAGCAGTACGTC. Protein sequence: CAIKQGASYEQYV.

The genes are TRBV20-1 and TRBJ1-1; D gene uncertain. The germline V gene has CDR1 DFQATT and CDR2 SNEGSKA (reference sequence). The CDR3 totals 12 residues. Trimming pared 5 bases from V and 2 bases from J, leaving 9 bases between. CDR3 nucleotide sequence: TGCAGTGCTTCGCGGTCCAACACTGAAGCTTTCTTT. Translation gives CSASRSNTEAFF.

This clonotype was observed at least ten times. The V call is TRBV2, the J call TRBJ2-1; D not certain. Trimming pared 3 bases from V and 5 bases from J, leaving 11 bases between. Looked up from germline, CDR1 is SNHLY and CDR2 is FYNNEI. The CDR3 is 14 amino acids. For the CDR3, the DNA is TGTGCCAGCAGTGAGTTGCTTCGTAACAATGAGCAGTTCTTC. Its protein is CASSELLRNNEQFF. Based on the CDR3 plus reference TRBV2 and TRBJ2-1, the full variable domain is EPEVTQTPSHQVTQMGQEVILRCVPISNHLYFYWYRQILGQKVEFLVSFYNNEISEKSEIFDDQFSVERPDGSNFTLKIRSTKLEDSAMYFCASSELLRNNEQFFGPGTRLTVL.

This clonotype has only a few counts. The genes are TRBV29-1 and TRBJ1-2; D not resolved. Trimming took 4 bases from V and 10 from J, leaving 10 bases between them. CDR1 is SQVTM, CDR2 ANQGSEA, per germline. This CDR3 has 10 amino acids. Written as DNA, the CDR3 is TGCAGCGTTGGAAAGGGATTCTACACCTTC. As protein: CSVGKGFYTF.

The V call is TRBV11-2, the J call TRBJ2-5, with a weak D call TRBD1 (5 bases). This CDR3 contains 15 residues. The germline V gene encodes CDR1 SGHAT and CDR2 FQNNGV. Deletions cut 1 base from V and 1 base from J, with 10 bases between. The CDR3, as DNA: TGTGCCAGCAGCTTAGCGACAGCCTTCCAAGAGACCCAGTACTTC. Residues: CASSLATAFQETQYF.

The gene calls are TRBV5-6 and TRBJ1-2; TRBD1 might be the D (6 bases). Trimming left V 4 bases short and J 8 bases short, with 21 bases between. Germline CDR1 is SGHDT and CDR2 is YYEEEE. This CDR3 is built from 15 residues. CDR3 sequence reads: CASSVTPAGGDGYTF. The CDR3 DNA reads as TGTGCCAGCAGCGTGACGCCCGCGGGGGGCGACGGCTACACCTTC.

This clonotype was recorded at least ten times. The rearrangement joins TRBV15 to TRBJ1-5; no firm D call. This CDR3 spans 15 amino acids. Germline lookup yields CDR1 LNHNV and CDR2 YYDKDF (reference sequence). Trimming took off 2 bases at V and 7 bases at J, with 15 bases between the two ends. CDR3 sequence: CATSRSDEGGQPQHF. As DNA, the CDR3 is TGTGCCACCAGCAGATCTGACGAGGGTGGGCAGCCCCAGCATTTT.

This chain uses TRBV28 with TRBJ2-4, with 7 positions matching TRBD1. Germline V gene lookup returns CDR1 MDHEN and CDR2 SYDVKM. This CDR3 has 15 amino acids. With V trimmed by 3 bases and J by 5 bases, 7 bases remained unmatched. CDR3 in amino acids: CASSLGGQAENIQYF. As DNA, the CDR3 is TGTGCCAGCAGTTTGGGTGGACAGGCCGAAAACATTCAGTACTTC.

At least ten counts were recorded for this clonotype. The chain recombines TRBV25-1 with TRBJ2-5; 8 positions match TRBD2. Per germline, CDR1 MGHDK and CDR2 SYGVNS. The CDR3 consists of 16 residues. The J segment lost 5 bases and the V segment lost 2 bases, leaving 10 bases of the junction unmatched. The CDR3 loop reads CASSELTPSGWETQYF. CDR3 DNA: TGTGCCAGCAGTGAACTAACCCCTAGCGGGTGGGAGACCCAGTACTTC.

A few counts support this clonotype. The rearrangement links TRBV28 to TRBJ2-2, with D perhaps matching TRBD1 (6 bases). Trimming took 7 bases from V and 1 from J, leaving 10 bases between them. Per germline, CDR1 MDHEN and CDR2 SYDVKM. CDR3 length: 14 residues. CDR3 residues: CASILGGNTGELFF. The CDR3 DNA reads TGTGCCAGCATCCTAGGGGGGAACACCGGGGAGCTGTTTTTT.

The V and J genes are TRBV29-1 and TRBJ2-5; perhaps TRBD2 as D (5 bases). CDR1 and CDR2 (germline): SQVTM, ANQGSEA. Trimming took off 0 bases at V and 7 bases at J, with 15 bases between the two ends. This CDR3 comprises 14 residues. CDR3: CSVEEGSQPGTQYF. The CDR3 DNA sequence: TGCAGCGTTGAAGAAGGGAGCCAGCCCGGGACCCAGTACTTC.

This chain links TRBV7-7 with TRBJ2-5; unclear D gene. CDR3 length: 13 residues. Trimming left V 4 bases short and J 4 bases short, with 10 bases between. Looked up from germline, CDR1 is SSHAT and CDR2 is FNYEAQ (reference sequence). The CDR3 DNA reads TGTGCCAGCAGCTCTAAGTGGGTAGAGACCCAGTACTTC. It yields the protein CASSSKWVETQYF.

The genes are TRBV7-3 and TRBJ2-3, with TRBD2 as a possible D gene (6 bases). V was trimmed by 5 bases and J by 2 bases, leaving 11 bases between them. The CDR3 has 14 amino acids. The germline V gene encodes CDR1 SGHTA and CDR2 FQGTGA. In nucleotides, the CDR3 is TGTGCCAGCAGCGCGGGACTTTCCACAGATACGCAGTATTTT. It codes for CASSAGLSTDTQYF.

Comment on this clonotype: A read error may be the cause here, since a much bigger clone is one base away. This rearrangement joins TRBV7-2 to TRBJ2-1; TRBD1 or TRBD2 may be the D gene (7 bases each). CDR3 length: 13 amino acids. The germline CDR1 and CDR2 sequences are SGHTA and FQGNSA. Trimming removed 3 bases from V and 8 bases from J, with 11 bases in between. The CDR3 nucleotides are TGTGCCAGCAGCTTTCAGGGGGGGGATGAGCAGTTCTTC. This translates into CASSFQGGDEQFF.

V is TRBV7-9 and J is TRBJ2-2, with a tentative D call TRBD2 (6 bases). Germline V gene sequence: CDR1 SEHNR, CDR2 FQNEAQ (reference sequence). CDR3 size: 16 residues. V dropped 5 bases and J dropped 4 bases, with 17 bases sitting between them. This chain's CDR3 is CASSPSPAGITGELFF. CDR3 nucleotides: TGTGCCAGCAGCCCCTCCCCGGCGGGAATCACCGGGGAGCTGTTTTTT.

This clonotype was counted a few times. The chain has TRBV12-3 or TRBV12-4 and TRBJ2-1; 8 bases align to TRBD2. With 1 base clipped from V and 1 base from J, the junction kept 9 bases outside the gene matches. This CDR3 contains 18 residues. The DNA of the CDR3 is TGTGCCAGCAGTTTAGGTTTTGAACTAGCGGTTTCCTACAATGAGCAGTTCTTC. Its translation: CASSLGFELAVSYNEQFF.

This clonotype was counted a few times. V and J are TRBV7-3 and TRBJ2-2; D remains ambiguous. This CDR3 has 13 residues. The germline V gene encodes CDR1 SGHTA and CDR2 FQGTGA. With 3 bases removed from V and 8 bases from J, the gap between germline ends came to 10 bases. The CDR3 spells CASSLTFGGELFF. CDR3 DNA: TGTGCCAGCAGCTTGACGTTTGGGGGGGAGCTGTTTTTT.

The chain couples TRBV29-1 to TRBJ2-5, with 7 bases identical to TRBD2. The germline gives CDR1 SQVTM, CDR2 ANQGSEA. This CDR3 has 13 amino acids. V was clipped by 6 bases and J by 2 bases; unmatched bases: 6. The CDR3 bases are TGCAGCGTAGGGCGGGGGATACAAGAGACCCAGTACTTC. This sequence encodes CSVGRGIQETQYF.